The clone carrying this T cell receptor beta chain has only a few counts. The data belong to a study of blood T cell repertoires in COVID-19. This CDR3 contains 16 residues. Germline assignment: CDR1 SGHTA and CDR2 FQGTGA. J lost 7 bases, V lost 5 bases, and 14 bases had no gene match. TCRdb's copy holds only in-frame clones and misses some; the assay was immunoSEQ multiplex PCR. The table includes about 280,000 clones, 88% detected once. The sample was PBMCs or T cells enriched from blood (not recorded which). This clonotype originated in a woman in her thirties who had recovered from COVID-19. V is TRBV7-3 and J is TRBJ2-1, with 7 bases matching TRBD1. This CDR3 is CASSQAGTVASNEQFF. DNA of the CDR3: TGTGCCAGCAGCCAAGCCGGGACAGTGGCTTCTAATGAGCAGTTCTTC.